The rows below give T cell receptor beta chains drawn from one sample of a study of blood T cell repertoires in COVID-19. The protocol was immunoSEQ multiplex PCR, while the TCRdb copy is restricted to in-frame clones and leaves out a portion. Found here are 250,000 to 350,000 clones, roughly 86% of them singletons; the top ten hold about 11%. The sample taken for sequencing was peripheral blood. These receptors came from a woman aged 25 to 39 with COVID-19, enrolled during active disease. Each CDR3 is given with its conserved first and last residue. The D gene is left open where the match is weak. A row's size may be missing; if present it is once, few, many or a size class.

.	.	TRBJ2-7	TRBV18	CASSPFGRSYSYEQYF	TGTGCCAGCTCACCCTTTGGTCGGTCTTATTCCTACGAGCAGTACTTC
.	TRBD2	TRBJ2-3	TRBV6-5	CASSRLAGSTDTQYF	TGTGCCAGCAGTCGACTAGCGGGGAGCACAGATACGCAGTATTTT
.	TRBD2	TRBJ2-2	TRBV10-1	CASSDRGSAVTGELFF	TGCGCCAGCAGTGATCGCGGGAGCGCGGTCACCGGGGAGCTGTTTTTT
.	.	TRBJ2-3	TRBV7-9	CASSLMQGSSSTDTQYF	TGTGCCAGCAGCTTGATGCAGGGGTCCTCTAGCACAGATACGCAGTATTTT
.	TRBD2	TRBJ2-3	TRBV28	CASSLAGGTDTQYF	TGTGCCAGCAGCCTAGCGGGTGGCACAGATACGCAGTATTTT
.	.	TRBJ2-7	TRBV4-3	CASSQEGTIRGEQYF	TGCGCCAGCAGCCAGGAAGGGACAATAAGGGGCGAGCAGTACTTC
.	TRBD2	TRBJ2-1	TRBV5-1	CASSSPGGSSYNEQFF	TGCGCCAGCAGCTCCCCAGGCGGGAGTTCCTACAATGAGCAGTTCTTC
.	.	TRBJ1-5	TRBV27	CATRLIGSPINQPQHF	TGTGCCACCCGGCTCATCGGGTCCCCGATCAATCAGCCCCAGCATTTT
.	.	TRBJ2-3	TRBV5-1	CASSLATVSTDTQYF	TGCGCCAGCAGCTTGGCGACTGTAAGCACAGATACGCAGTATTTT
.	.	TRBJ2-2	TRBV28	CASRNRDYTGELFF	TGTGCCAGCAGGAACAGGGATTACACCGGGGAGCTGTTTTTT
few	TRBD2	TRBJ2-1	TRBV4-2	CASSQDETSGSNEQFF	TGTGCCAGCAGCCAAGATGAGACTAGCGGGAGCAATGAGCAGTTCTTC
.	.	TRBJ2-1	TRBV19	CASSRYGQQSSYNEQFF	TGTGCCAGTAGCCGATATGGACAGCAGAGCTCCTACAATGAGCAGTTCTTC
.	.	TRBJ2-3	TRBV14	CASSQVLTPDTQYF	TGTGCCAGCAGCCAAGTTCTGACTCCCGATACGCAGTATTTT
.	TRBD2	TRBJ2-3	TRBV4-2	CASSQEHLAGDWADTQYF	TGTGCCAGCAGCCAAGAGCACCTAGCGGGAGATTGGGCAGATACGCAGTATTTT
.	TRBD2	TRBJ2-7	TRBV5-4	CASSPSGSFYEQYF	TGTGCCAGCAGCCCCAGCGGGAGTTTCTACGAGCAGTACTTC
.	TRBD1	TRBJ2-1	TRBV6-5	CASSRDRADEQFF	TGTGCCAGCAGTCGGGACAGGGCGGATGAGCAGTTCTTC
.	TRBD1	TRBJ2-5	TRBV24-1	CATRQGTGVQETQYF	TGTGCCACCAGGCAAGGGACAGGGGTCCAAGAGACCCAGTACTTC
.	TRBD2	TRBJ2-5	TRBV27	CASSFRLAGGYQETQYF	TGTGCCAGCAGTTTTAGACTAGCGGGAGGGTATCAAGAGACCCAGTACTTC
.	.	TRBJ1-1	TRBV20-1	CSALPAGAFF	TGCAGTGCCCTTCCAGCGGGGGCTTTCTTT
.	TRBD2	TRBJ2-2	TRBV27	CASSLSGKDTGELFF	TGTGCCAGCAGTTTGAGCGGGAAAGACACCGGGGAGCTGTTTTTT